This T cell receptor beta chain was documented in a study of shared clonotypes between healthy human individuals. Study as a whole: The study drew on two women and three men aged 18 to 49 as donors. Each donor's CD4 naive and CD4 memory cells filled three plates apiece, CD8 naive two, and CD8 memory one. General study results and limits: Represented genetic and exposure-history diversity was restricted by having few donors. Sequencing depth was expected to influence donor clonotype sharing.

Of note for this clone: The antigen is not known.

Method: immunoSEQ multiplex PCR; TCRdb's copy keeps in-frame clones and lacks some. The sample includes around 1.4 million clones, 98% to 99% of them seen just once. The specimen was naive CD4+ T cells sorted from blood. Subset of the sample: CD45RA+ positively selected. The clonotype originates from a man aged 30 to 39 in good health.

CDR3 sequence reads: CASSPSGRAVNEQFF. The CDR3 DNA sequence: TGTGCCAGCAGTCCTAGCGGGAGGGCCGTCAATGAGCAGTTCTTC. This chain links TRBV6-4 with TRBJ2-1; 12 bases fit TRBD2. V shed 5 bases and J 6 bases; nucleotides not matched to a gene: 5. Germline V gene data show CDR1 as MRHNA and CDR2 as SNTAGT. This CDR3 is 15 amino acids long.